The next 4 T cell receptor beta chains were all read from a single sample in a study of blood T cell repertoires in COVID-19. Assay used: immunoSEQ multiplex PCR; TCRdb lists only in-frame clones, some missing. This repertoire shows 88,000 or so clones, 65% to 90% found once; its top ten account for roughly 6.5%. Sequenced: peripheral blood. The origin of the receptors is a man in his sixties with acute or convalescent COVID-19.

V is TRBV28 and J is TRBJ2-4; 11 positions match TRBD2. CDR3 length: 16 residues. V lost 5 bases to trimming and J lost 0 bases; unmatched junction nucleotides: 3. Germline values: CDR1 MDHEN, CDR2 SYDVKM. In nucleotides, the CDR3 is TGTGCCAGCAGTCTAGCGGGGGGCCTAGCCAAAAACATTCAGTACTTC. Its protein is CASSLAGGLAKNIQYF.

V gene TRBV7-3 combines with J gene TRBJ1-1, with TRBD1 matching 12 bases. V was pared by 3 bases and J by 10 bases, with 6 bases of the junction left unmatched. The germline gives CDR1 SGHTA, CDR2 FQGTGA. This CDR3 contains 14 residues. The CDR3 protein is CASSLDRDRGRAFF. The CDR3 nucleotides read TGTGCCAGCAGCTTGGACCGGGACAGGGGGCGAGCTTTCTTT.

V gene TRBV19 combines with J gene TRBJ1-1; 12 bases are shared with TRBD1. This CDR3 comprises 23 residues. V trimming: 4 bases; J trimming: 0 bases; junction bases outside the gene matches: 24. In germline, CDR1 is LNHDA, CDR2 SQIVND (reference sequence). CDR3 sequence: CASSSRDRGLSVPLTTMNTEAFF. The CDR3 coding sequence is TGTGCCAGTAGTAGTCGGGACAGGGGGCTTTCCGTACCACTTACGACCATGAACACTGAAGCTTTCTTT.

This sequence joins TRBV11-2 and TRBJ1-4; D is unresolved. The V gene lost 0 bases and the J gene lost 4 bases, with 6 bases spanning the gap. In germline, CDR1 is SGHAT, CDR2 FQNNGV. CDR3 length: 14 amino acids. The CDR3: CASSLDRSNEKLFF. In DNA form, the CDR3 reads TGTGCCAGCAGCTTAGATCGGAGTAATGAAAAACTGTTTTTT.